This T cell receptor beta chain was identified in a study of regulatory T cells in long-lasting Graves disease. According to the study, TCR beta libraries were built with iRepertoire HTBI primers and CDR3-region Arm-PCR. One entry per CDR3 protein results from TCRdb running MiXCR on the multiplex PCR reads. The top ten clones hold less than 9% of a sample with around 460,000 distinct CDR3 sequences, about 22% of them seen once. This sample's time point: persistent/refractory GD, antithyroid drugs over 5 years with positive TRAb. PBMC-derived RNA was used for the TCR library. CDR3 length: 19 amino acids. Germline values: CDR1 SGHTA, CDR2 FQGTGA. V was pared by 5 bases and J by 4 bases, with 15 bases of the junction left unmatched.

This chain connects TRBV7-3 to TRBJ2-2; 11 positions agree with TRBD1. The material was peripheral blood mononuclear cells (PBMCs), obtained when the disease was refractory, from a patient treated with antithyroid drugs. The receptor's source is a female donor with Graves disease. CDR3 coding DNA: TGTGCCAGCAGCCCTCACCCAGGACAGGGGGCTGGAGCCACCGGGGAGCTGTTTTTT. This codes for CASSPHPGQGAGATGELFF.